This TCR beta chain emerged from a study of early T cells in non-severe SARS-CoV-2 infection. Study-wide background: Bulk RNA taken from unsorted whole blood was sequenced, leaving chains unpaired. Study conclusions and caveats: The matching step, a VDJdb search, favored anti-spike CD8 responses and missed private and CD4 specificities.

Per the germline V gene, CDR1 is DFQATT and CDR2 is SNEGSKA (reference sequence). The germline V and J ends were trimmed by 3 bases and 0 bases, with 14 bases remaining between them. This CDR3 contains 15 residues. As regards this clonotype: Its antigen is still unknown.

The protocol attached unique molecular identifiers to individual cDNA molecules. TCRdb reprocessed the 5' RACE reads via MiXCR and lists one record per CDR3 protein. The profile shows roughly 80,000 distinct CDR3 sequences, around 16% of them singletons. The chain couples TRBV20-1 to TRBJ1-2; D ambiguous. The sample consisted of whole blood. The sequence was obtained from an adult who was a healthcare worker with PCR-confirmed SARS-CoV-2 infection or an uninfected control (not recorded which). CDR3 loop: CSASGLKGTNYGYTF. The CDR3 coding sequence is TGCAGTGCTAGTGGCCTAAAGGGAACTAACTATGGCTACACCTTC.